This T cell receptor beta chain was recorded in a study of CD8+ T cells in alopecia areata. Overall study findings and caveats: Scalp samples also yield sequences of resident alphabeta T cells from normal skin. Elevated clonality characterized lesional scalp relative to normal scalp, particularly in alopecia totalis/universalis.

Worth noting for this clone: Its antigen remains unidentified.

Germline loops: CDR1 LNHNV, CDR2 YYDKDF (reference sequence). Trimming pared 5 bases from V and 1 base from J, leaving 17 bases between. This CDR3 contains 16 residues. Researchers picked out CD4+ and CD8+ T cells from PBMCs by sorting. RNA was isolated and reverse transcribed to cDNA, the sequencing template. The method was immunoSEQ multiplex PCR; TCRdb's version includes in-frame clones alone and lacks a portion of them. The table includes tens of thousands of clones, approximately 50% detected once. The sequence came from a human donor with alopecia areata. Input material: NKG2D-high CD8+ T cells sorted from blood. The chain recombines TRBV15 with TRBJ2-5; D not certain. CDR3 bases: TGTGCCACCAGCGTCCCACGCTCGATGGGCCAAGAGACCCAGTACTTC. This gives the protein CATSVPRSMGQETQYF.